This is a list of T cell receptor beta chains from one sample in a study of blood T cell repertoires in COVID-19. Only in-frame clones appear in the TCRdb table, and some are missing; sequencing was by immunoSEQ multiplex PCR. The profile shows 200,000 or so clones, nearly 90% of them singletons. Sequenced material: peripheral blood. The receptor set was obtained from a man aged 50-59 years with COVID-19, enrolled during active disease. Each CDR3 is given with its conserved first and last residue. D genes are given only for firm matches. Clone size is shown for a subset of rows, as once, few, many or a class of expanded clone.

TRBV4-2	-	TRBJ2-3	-	TGTGCCAGCAGCCTGTCGGGCGGGGACACAGATACGCAGTATTTT	CASSLSGGDTDTQYF
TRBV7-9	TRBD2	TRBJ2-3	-	TGTGCCAGCAGCCGGAGCCTAGCGGACCCGCGGAAAGATACGCAGTATTTT	CASSRSLADPRKDTQYF
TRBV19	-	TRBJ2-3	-	TGTGCCAGTAGTATAGAATGGGACGGAATGGGGGGGCGCACAGATACGCAGTATTTT	CASSIEWDGMGGRTDTQYF
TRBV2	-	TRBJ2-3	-	TGTGCCAGCAGAGCGGAGGGAGATACGCAGTATTTT	CASRAEGDTQYF
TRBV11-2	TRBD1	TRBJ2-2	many	TGTGCCAGCAGCTCTACTGTCGGGCAGGGGGATTTAGCCGGGGAGCTGTTTTTT	CASSSTVGQGDLAGELFF
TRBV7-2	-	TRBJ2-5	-	TGTGCCAGCAGCTTCAACCAGGGATCGGAAGAGACCCAGTACTTC	CASSFNQGSEETQYF
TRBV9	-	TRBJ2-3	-	TGTGCCAGCAGCGTGGCTAGGTACGGAGATACGCAGTATTTT	CASSVARYGDTQYF
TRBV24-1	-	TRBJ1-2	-	TGTGCCACCAGTGCCGGGGTGGAGTATGGCTACACCTTC	CATSAGVEYGYTF
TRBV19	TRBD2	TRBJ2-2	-	TGTGCCACTTACCAGCGGGGGGGCCGGACCGGGGAGCTGTTTTTT	CATYQRGGRTGELFF
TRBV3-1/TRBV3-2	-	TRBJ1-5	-	TGTGCCAGCAGCCAGGCAGGGGCAAATCAGCCCCAGCATTTT	CASSQAGANQPQHF
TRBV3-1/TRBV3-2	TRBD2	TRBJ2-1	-	TGTGCCAGCAGCCCGGGACTAGCGCCTAATGAGCAGTTCTTC	CASSPGLAPNEQFF
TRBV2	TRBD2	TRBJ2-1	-	TGTGCCAGCAAAGAGCGGGGGCCGTACAATGAGCAGTTCTTC	CASKERGPYNEQFF
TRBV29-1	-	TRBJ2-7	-	TGCAGCGTTGAAGATATTGGCGGGAAGCAGTACTTC	CSVEDIGGKQYF
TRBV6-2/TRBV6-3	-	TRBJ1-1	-	TGTGCCAGCAGTTACGCAGGGAGGGCTGAAGCTTTCTTT	CASSYAGRAEAFF
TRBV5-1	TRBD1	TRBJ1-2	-	TGCGCCAGCAGCTGGGACAGGGCGGCCTATGGCTACACCTTC	CASSWDRAAYGYTF
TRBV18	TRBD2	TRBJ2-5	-	TGTGCCAGCTCACCAGCGGGAGGCAGGCGGGAGACCCAGTACTTC	CASSPAGGRRETQYF
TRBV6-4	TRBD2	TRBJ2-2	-	TGTGCCAGCAGTGAATCCGGGACTAGCGAAACATACACCGGGGAGCTGTTTTTT	CASSESGTSETYTGELFF
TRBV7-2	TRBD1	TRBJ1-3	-	TGTGCCAGCAGCCAGGGACAGACTGGAAACACCATATATTTT	CASSQGQTGNTIYF
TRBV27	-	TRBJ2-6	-	TGTGCCAGCAGTTTGCGCCTAGGATCTGGGGCCAACGTCCTGACTTTC	CASSLRLGSGANVLTF
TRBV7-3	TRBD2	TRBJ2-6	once	TGTGCCAGCAGGCAAGTGGCGGGAGCTCTCGGGGCCAACGTCCTGACTTTC	CASRQVAGALGANVLTF
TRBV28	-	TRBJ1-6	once	TGTGCCAGCAACCATCGGGGGGAAGGCTCACCCCTCCACTTT	CASNHRGEGSPLHF
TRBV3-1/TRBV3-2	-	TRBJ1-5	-	TGTGCCAGCAGCTCCAGGTGGGATCAGCCCCAGCATTTT	CASSSRWDQPQHF
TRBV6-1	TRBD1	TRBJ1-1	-	TGTGCCAGCAGTGAAGCGGCCGGACAGGGGGACACTGAAGCTTTCTTT	CASSEAAGQGDTEAFF
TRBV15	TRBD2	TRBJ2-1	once	TGTGCCACCAGCAGGGGGGGCGGGAGGGAATACAATGAGCAGTTCTTC	CATSRGGGREYNEQFF
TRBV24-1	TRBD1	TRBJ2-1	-	TGTGCCACCAGTGATCCCGACAGGGTACATGAGCAGTTCTTC	CATSDPDRVHEQFF
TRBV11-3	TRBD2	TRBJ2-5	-	TGTGCCAGCAGCCCAAGACCGGGACTAGCGGGGGGCCCCCCGGAGACCCAGTACTTC	CASSPRPGLAGGPPETQYF
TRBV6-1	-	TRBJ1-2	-	TGTGCCAGCAGTGAAGGCAGGGCCTATGGCTACACCTTC	CASSEGRAYGYTF
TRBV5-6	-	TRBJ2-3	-	TGTGCCAGCAGCTTGGATGGGGAGGAGGGCACAGATACGCAGTATTTT	CASSLDGEEGTDTQYF
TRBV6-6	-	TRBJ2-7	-	TGTGCCAGCAGTCCCTTCCAACCTAGGGAGCAGTACTTC	CASSPFQPREQYF
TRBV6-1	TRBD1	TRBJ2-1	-	TGTGCCAGCAGTGACCGACAGGGGACCCTGCAGCAGTTCTTC	CASSDRQGTLQQFF
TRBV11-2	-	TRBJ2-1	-	TGTGCCAGCACCCTAGCGCGTAGCTCCTACAATGAGCAGTTCTTC	CASTLARSSYNEQFF
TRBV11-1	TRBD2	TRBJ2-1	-	TGTGCCAGCAGCTTGGTTAGCGGGCACAATGAGCAGTTCTTC	CASSLVSGHNEQFF
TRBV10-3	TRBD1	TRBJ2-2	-	TGTGCCATCCAACTGACAGGGGGCACCGGGGAGCTGTTTTTT	CAIQLTGGTGELFF
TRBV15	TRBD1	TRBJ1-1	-	TGTGCCACCAGCAGAGATGCCCCGACAGGGGATGAAGCTTTCTTT	CATSRDAPTGDEAFF
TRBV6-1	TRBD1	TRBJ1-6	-	TGTGCCAGCAGTGAAAACGGAGGCAGGGGGCATATTTCACCCCTCCACTTT	CASSENGGRGHISPLHF
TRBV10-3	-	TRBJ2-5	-	TGTGCCATCAGTGAGTCTGGGCAGCAAGAGACCCAGTACTTC	CAISESGQQETQYF
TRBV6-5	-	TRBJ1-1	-	TGTGCCAGCAGGCCCACGGTAGATCTGAACACTGAAGCTTTCTTT	CASRPTVDLNTEAFF
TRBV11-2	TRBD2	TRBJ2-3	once	TGTGCCAGCAGCCCTGATACGGGAGGGCGTTCAGATACGCAGTATTTT	CASSPDTGGRSDTQYF
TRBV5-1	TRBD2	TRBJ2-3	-	TGCGCCAGCAGCTTGGCCTCCGGACTAGCGGGAGGAGATACGCAGTATTTT	CASSLASGLAGGDTQYF
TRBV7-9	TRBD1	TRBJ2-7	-	TGTGCCAGCAGCTGGGGACAGTTCGACGAGCAGTACTTC	CASSWGQFDEQYF
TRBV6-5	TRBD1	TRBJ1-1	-	TGTGCCAGCAGTTACGCGGGACAGTCCCTCACTGGAGCTTTCTTT	CASSYAGQSLTGAFF
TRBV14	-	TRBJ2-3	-	TGTGCCAGCAGCGTTAACACCCGCACAGATACGCAGTATTTT	CASSVNTRTDTQYF
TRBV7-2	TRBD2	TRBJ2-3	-	TGTGCCAGCAGCTTAGGAGCGGGGGGGATCGCAGATACGCAGTATTTT	CASSLGAGGIADTQYF
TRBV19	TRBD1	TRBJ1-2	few	TGTGCCAGTAGTAGGGGACAGGGCACCGTACGCTACACCTTC	CASSRGQGTVRYTF
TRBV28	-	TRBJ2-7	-	TGTGCCAGCACCGAACAGGGTCGTCCCTCCTACGAGCAGTACTTC	CASTEQGRPSYEQYF
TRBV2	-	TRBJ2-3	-	TGTGCCAGCAGTGGCCAAATTGGCGGAAGCCCCATTGTCTCGCAGTATTTT	CASSGQIGGSPIVSQYF
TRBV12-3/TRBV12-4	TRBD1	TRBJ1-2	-	TGTGCCAGCAGCAGGGACAGGGCTAATGGCTACACCTTC	CASSRDRANGYTF
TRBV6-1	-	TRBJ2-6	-	TGTGCCAGCAGTGAAGACAGCAGGACATTCTCTGGGGCCAACGTCCTGACTTTC	CASSEDSRTFSGANVLTF
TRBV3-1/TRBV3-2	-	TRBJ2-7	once	TGTGCCACCACCCAGGGGGCGGGAGGCCCCTACGAGCAGTACTTC	CATTQGAGGPYEQYF
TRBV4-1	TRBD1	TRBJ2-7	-	TGCGCCAGCAGCCCCCTTGGTAGGGGGCGCGAGCAGTACTTC	CASSPLGRGREQYF
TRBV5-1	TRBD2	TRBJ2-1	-	TGCGCCAGCAGCCCCCATCCGGGACTAGCGGCGTACCAGTTCTTC	CASSPHPGLAAYQFF
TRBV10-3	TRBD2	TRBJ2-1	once	TGTGCCATCAATCCAGGGACTAGCGGGAACTATGAGCAGTTCTTC	CAINPGTSGNYEQFF
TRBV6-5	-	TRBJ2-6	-	TGTGCCAGCAGACTTCAGGGATCTGGGGCCAACGTCCTGACTTTC	CASRLQGSGANVLTF
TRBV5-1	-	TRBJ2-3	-	TGCGCCAGCAGCTTGGCCCAGGGGTACACAGATACGCAGTATTTT	CASSLAQGYTDTQYF
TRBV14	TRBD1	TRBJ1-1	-	TGTGCCAGCAGCCTGTACAGGGGGCGAGTTGTGAACCCGAACACTGAAGCTTTCTTT	CASSLYRGRVVNPNTEAFF
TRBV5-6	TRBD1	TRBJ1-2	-	TGTGCCAGCAGCTTAGACAGGGGCTATGGCTACACCTTC	CASSLDRGYGYTF